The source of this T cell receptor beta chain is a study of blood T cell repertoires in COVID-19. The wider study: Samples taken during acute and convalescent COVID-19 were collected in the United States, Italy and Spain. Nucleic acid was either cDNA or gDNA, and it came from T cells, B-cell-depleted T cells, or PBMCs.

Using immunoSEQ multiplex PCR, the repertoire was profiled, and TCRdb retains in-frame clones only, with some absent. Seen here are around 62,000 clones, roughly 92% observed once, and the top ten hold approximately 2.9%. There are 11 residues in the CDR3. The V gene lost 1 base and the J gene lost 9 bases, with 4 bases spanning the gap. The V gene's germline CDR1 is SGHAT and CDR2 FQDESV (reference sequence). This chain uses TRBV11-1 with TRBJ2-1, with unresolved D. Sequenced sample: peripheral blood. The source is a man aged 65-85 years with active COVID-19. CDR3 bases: TGTGCCAGCAGCTTAGGCGGTGAGCAGTTCTTC. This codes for CASSLGGEQFF. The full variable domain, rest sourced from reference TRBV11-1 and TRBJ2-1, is EAEVAQSPRYKITEKSQAVAFWCDPISGHATLYWYRQILGQGPELLVQFQDESVVDDSQLPKDRFSAERLKGVDSTLKIQPAELGDSAMYLCASSLGGEQFFGPGTRLTVL.